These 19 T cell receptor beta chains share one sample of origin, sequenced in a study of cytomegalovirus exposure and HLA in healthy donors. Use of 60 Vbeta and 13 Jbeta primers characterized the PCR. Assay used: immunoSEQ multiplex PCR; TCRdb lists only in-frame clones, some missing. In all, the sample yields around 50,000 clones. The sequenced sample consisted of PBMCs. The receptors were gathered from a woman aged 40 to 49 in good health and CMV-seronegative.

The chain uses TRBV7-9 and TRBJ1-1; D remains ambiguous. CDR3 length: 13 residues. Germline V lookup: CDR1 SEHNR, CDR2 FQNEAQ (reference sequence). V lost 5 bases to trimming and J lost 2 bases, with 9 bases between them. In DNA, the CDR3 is TGTGCCAGCAGCGACAATCAAAACACTGAAGCTTTCTTT. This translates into CASSDNQNTEAFF.

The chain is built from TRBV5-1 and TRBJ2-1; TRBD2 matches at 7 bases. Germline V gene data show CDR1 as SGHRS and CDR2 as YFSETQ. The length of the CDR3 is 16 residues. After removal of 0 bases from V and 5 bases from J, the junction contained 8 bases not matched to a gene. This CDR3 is CASSLDLGGYDNEQFF. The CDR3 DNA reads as TGCGCCAGCAGCTTGGATTTGGGGGGGTACGACAATGAGCAGTTCTTC.

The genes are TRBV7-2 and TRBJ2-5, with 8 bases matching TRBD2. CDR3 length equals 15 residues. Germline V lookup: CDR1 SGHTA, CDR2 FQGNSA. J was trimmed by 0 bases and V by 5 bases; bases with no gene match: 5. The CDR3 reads CASSPGGRNQETQYF. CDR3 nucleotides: TGTGCCAGCAGCCCGGGGGGGCGGAACCAAGAGACCCAGTACTTC.

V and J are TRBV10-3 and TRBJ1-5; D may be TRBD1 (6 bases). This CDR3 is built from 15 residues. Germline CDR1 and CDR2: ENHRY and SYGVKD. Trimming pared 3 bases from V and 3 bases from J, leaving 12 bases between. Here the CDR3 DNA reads TGTGCCATCAGTGACGCAGGGGCCGCCAATCAGCCCCAGCATTTT. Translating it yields CAISDAGAANQPQHF.

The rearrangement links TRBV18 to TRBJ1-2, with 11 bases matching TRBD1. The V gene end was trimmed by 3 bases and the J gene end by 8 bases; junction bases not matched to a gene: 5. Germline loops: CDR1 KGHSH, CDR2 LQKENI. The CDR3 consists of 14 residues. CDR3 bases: TGTGCCAGCTCACCTCTGGACAGGGGGCGCGGCTACACCTTC. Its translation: CASSPLDRGRGYTF.

The CDR3 here is CASSLGAISTDTQYF. The CDR3, as DNA: TGCGCCAGCAGCTTGGGGGCAATCAGTACAGATACGCAGTATTTT. The chain is built from TRBV5-1 and TRBJ2-3; D not resolved. V was pared by 0 bases and J by 3 bases, with 11 bases between. The CDR3 length is 15 residues. In germline, CDR1 is SGHRS, CDR2 YFSETQ.

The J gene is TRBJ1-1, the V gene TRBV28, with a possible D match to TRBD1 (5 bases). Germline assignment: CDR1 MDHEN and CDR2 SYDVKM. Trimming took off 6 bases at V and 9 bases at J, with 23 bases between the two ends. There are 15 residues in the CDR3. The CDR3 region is CASRWTPSFANKAFF. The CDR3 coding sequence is TGTGCCAGCAGGTGGACACCGTCTTTTGCCAATAAAGCTTTCTTT. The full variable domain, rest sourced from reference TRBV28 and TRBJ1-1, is DVKVTQSSRYLVKRTGEKVFLECVQDMDHENMFWYRQDPGLGLRLIYFSYDVKMKEKGDIPEGYSVSREKKERFSLILESASTNQTSMYLCASRWTPSFANKAFFGQGTRLTVV.

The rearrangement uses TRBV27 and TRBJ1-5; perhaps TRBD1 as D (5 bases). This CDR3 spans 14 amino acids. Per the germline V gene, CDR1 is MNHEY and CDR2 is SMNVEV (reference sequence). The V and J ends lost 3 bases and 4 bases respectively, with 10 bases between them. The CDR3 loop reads CASSFGRENQPQHF. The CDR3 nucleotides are TGTGCCAGCAGTTTCGGCAGGGAAAATCAGCCCCAGCATTTT.

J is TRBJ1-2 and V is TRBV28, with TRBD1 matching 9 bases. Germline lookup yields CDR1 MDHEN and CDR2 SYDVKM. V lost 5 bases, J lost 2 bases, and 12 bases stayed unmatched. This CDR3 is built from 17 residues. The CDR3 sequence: CASSPRPGTGPNYGYTF. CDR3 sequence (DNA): TGTGCCAGCAGTCCGCGTCCCGGGACAGGGCCGAACTATGGCTACACCTTC.

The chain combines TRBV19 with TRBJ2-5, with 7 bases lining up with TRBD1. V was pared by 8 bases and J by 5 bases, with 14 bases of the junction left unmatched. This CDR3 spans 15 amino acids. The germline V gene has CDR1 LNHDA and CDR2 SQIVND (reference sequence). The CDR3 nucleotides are TGTGCCAGTTCTCTACAGGGGAACCAATTGGAGACCCAGTACTTC. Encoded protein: CASSLQGNQLETQYF.

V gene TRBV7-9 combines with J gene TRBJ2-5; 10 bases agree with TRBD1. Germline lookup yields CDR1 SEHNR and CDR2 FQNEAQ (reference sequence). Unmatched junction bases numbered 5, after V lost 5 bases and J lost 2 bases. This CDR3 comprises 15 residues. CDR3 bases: TGTGCCAGCAGCCCCCCGGGACAGGGGCAAGAGACCCAGTACTTC. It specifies CASSPPGQGQETQYF.

For the CDR3, the DNA is TGTGCCAGCAGTTTAGGGACTCCCTTGTATGGCTACACCTTC. Translation gives CASSLGTPLYGYTF. V and J are TRBV28 and TRBJ1-2, with a possible D match to TRBD1 (5 bases). Germline V gene data show CDR1 as MDHEN and CDR2 as SYDVKM. V gave up 2 bases and J gave up 5 bases, with 12 bases separating them. This CDR3 spans 14 amino acids.

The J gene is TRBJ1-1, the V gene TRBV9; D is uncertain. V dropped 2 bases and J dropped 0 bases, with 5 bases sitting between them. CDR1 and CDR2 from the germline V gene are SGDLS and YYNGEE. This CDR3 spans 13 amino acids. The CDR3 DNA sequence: TGTGCCAGCAGCGTCCTCTTGAACACTGAAGCTTTCTTT. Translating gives CASSVLLNTEAFF.

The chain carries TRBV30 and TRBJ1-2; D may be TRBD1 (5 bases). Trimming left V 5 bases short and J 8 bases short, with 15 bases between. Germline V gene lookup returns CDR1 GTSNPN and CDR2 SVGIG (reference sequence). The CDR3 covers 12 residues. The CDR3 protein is CAWSQGAIGYTF. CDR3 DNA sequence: TGTGCCTGGTCCCAAGGGGCAATAGGCTACACCTTC.

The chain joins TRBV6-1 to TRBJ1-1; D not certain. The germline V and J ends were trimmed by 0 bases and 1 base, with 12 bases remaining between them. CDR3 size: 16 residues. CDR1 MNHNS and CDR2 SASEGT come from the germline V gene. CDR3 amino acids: CASSEAWREGNTEAFF. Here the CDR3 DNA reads TGTGCCAGCAGTGAAGCTTGGAGAGAGGGGAACACTGAAGCTTTCTTT.

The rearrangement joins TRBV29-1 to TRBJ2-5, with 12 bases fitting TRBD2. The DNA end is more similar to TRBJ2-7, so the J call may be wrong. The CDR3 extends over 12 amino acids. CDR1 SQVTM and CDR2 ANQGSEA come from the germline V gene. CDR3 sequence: CSVRTSGAEQYF. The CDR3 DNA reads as TGCAGCGTTAGGACTAGCGGGGCCGAGCAGTACTTC.

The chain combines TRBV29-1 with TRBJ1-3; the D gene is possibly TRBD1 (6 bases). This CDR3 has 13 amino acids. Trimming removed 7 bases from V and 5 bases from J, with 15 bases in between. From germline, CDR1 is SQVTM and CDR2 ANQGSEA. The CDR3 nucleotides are TGCAGCGCTCAAGGGGGGGGAAGAAACACCATATATTTT. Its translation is CSAQGGGRNTIYF.

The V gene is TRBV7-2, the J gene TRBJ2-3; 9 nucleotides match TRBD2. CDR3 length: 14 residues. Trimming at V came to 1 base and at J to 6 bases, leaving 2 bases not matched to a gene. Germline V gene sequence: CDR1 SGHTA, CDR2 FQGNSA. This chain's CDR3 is CASSLGTSADTQYF. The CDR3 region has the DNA TGTGCCAGCAGCTTAGGGACTAGCGCGGATACGCAGTATTTT.

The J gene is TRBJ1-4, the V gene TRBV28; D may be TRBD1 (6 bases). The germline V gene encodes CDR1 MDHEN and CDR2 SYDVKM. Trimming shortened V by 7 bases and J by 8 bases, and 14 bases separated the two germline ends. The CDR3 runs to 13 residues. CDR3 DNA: TGTGCCAGCACCCCCAGCGGGGGCGAAAAACTGTTTTTT. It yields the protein CASTPSGGEKLFF.